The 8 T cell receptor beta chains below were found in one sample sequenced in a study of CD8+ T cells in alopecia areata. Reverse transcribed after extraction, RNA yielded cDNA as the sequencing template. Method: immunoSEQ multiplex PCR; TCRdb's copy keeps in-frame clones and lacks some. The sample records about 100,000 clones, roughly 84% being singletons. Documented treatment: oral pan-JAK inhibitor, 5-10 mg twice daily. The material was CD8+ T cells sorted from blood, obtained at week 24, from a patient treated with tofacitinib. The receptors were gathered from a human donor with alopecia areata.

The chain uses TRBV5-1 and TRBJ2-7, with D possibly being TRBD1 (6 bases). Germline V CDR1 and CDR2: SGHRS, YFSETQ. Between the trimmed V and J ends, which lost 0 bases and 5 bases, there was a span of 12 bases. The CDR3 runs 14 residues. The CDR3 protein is CASSLGTGYNEQYF. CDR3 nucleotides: TGCGCCAGCAGCTTGGGTACAGGGTACAACGAGCAGTACTTC.

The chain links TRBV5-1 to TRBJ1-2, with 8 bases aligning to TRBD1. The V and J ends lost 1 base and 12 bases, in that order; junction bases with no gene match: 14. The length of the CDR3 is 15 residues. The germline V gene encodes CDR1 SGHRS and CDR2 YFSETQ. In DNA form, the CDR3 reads TGCGCCAGCAGCTTGTACGGGCAGGGGGCGGAAGGAAACACCTTC. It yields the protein CASSLYGQGAEGNTF.

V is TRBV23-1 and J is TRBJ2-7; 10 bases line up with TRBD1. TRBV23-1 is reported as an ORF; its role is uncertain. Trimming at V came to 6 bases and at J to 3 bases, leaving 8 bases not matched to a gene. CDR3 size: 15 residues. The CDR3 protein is CASSQRDRGHYEQYF. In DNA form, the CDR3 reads TGCGCCAGCAGCCAGAGAGACAGGGGGCACTACGAGCAGTACTTC.

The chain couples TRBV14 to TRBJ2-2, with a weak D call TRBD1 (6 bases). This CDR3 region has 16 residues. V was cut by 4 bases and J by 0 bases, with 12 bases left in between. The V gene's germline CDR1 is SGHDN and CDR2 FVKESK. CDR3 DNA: TGTGCCAGCAGCCCCCCCAGGGGACCGAACACCGGGGAGCTGTTTTTT. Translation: CASSPPRGPNTGELFF.

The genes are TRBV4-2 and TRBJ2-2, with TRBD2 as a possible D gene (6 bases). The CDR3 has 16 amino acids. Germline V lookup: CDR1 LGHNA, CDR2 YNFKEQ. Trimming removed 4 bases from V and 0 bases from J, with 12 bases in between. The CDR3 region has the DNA TGTGCCAGCAGCCTAAGAGGGGACTCGAACACCGGGGAGCTGTTTTTT. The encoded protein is CASSLRGDSNTGELFF.

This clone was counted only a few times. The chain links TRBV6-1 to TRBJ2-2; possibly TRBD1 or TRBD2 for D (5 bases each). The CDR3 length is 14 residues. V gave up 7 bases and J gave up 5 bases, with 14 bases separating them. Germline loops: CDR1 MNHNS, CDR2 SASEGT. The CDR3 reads CASTGDGETGELFF. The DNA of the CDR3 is TGTGCCAGCACCGGGGACGGGGAAACCGGGGAGCTGTTTTTT.

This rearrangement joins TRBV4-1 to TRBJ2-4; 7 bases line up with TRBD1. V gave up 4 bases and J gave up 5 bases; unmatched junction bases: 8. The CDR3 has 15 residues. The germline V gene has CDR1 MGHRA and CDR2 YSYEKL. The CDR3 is CASSLFVGTENIQYF. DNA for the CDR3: TGCGCCAGCAGCCTTTTTGTGGGGACAGAAAACATTCAGTACTTC.

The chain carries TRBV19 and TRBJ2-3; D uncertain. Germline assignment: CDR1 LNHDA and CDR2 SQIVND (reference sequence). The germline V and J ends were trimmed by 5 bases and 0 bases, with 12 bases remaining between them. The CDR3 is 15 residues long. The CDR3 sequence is CASSEDRSSTDTQYF. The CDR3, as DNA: TGTGCCAGTAGTGAGGACCGGTCTAGCACAGATACGCAGTATTTT.